A selection of T cell receptor beta chains follows, all from one sample in a study of glioma-infiltrating T cells after dendritic cell vaccination. Produced via immunoSEQ multiplex PCR; TCRdb's table is partial and in-frame only. The table lists around 96,000 clones, around 80% of them singletons, with around 5.9% in the top ten. The sample consisted of blood, taken before dendritic cell vaccination. The receptors shown here come from a human donor with glioblastoma. The CDR3 runs from the conserved cysteine through the conserved F or W. A D gene is named only where the DNA matches it firmly. Not all rows give a size; the values are once, few, many and, for expanded clones, a class.

j_gene,v_gene,d_gene,abundance,CDR3aa,CDR3nt
TRBJ1-1,TRBV5-1,-,once,CASSATTGRTEAFF,TGCGCCAGCAGCGCGACGACGGGTAGGACTGAAGCTTTCTTT
TRBJ2-1,TRBV2,-,-,CASSETTGSYNEQFF,TGTGCCAGCAGTGAAACTACCGGCTCCTACAATGAGCAGTTCTTC
TRBJ2-3,TRBV2,-,-,CASLRPGQRTDTQYF,TGTGCCAGCCTAAGGCCCGGACAGAGGACAGATACGCAGTATTTT
TRBJ1-2,TRBV19,TRBD1,once,CASKGTGATNYGYTF,TGTGCCAGTAAGGGGACAGGGGCGACTAACTATGGCTACACCTTC
TRBJ2-5,TRBV14,-,-,CASSMRWGEETQYF,TGTGCCAGCAGCATGAGATGGGGGGAAGAGACCCAGTACTTC
TRBJ2-2,TRBV10-3,TRBD2,-,CAIRKTSSGELFF,TGTGCCATCAGAAAGACTAGCTCCGGGGAGCTGTTTTTT
TRBJ1-6,TRBV27,-,-,CASTLRVQGRRNNSPLHF,TGTGCCAGCACCCTCCGGGTCCAGGGAAGAAGGAATAATTCACCCCTCCACTTT
TRBJ2-3,TRBV5-6,TRBD2,-,CASRMAGGPTDTQYF,TGTGCCAGCAGGATGGCGGGGGGGCCCACAGATACGCAGTATTTT
TRBJ2-3,TRBV28,TRBD1,many,CASLTGNTDPQYF,TGTGCCAGCCTGACAGGGAACACAGATCCGCAGTATTTT
TRBJ2-5,TRBV6-5,-,few,CASSYEGRGTQYF,TGTGCCAGCAGTTATGAGGGTCGGGGGACCCAGTACTTC
TRBJ2-1,TRBV9,TRBD2,-,CASSAQTSGSFNEQFF,TGTGCCAGCAGCGCTCAAACTAGCGGGAGTTTCAATGAGCAGTTCTTC